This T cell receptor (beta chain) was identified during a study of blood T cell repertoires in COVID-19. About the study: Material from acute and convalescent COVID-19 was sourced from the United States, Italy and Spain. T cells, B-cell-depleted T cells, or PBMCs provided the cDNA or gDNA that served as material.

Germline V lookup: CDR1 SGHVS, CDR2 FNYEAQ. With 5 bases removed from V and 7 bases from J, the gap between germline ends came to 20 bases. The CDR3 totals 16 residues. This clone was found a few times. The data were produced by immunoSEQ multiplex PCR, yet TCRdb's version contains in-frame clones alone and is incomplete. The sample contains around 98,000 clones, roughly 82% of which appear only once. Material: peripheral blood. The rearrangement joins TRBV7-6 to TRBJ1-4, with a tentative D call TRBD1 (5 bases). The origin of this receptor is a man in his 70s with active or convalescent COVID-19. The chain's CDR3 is CASSQNGGTSGEKLFF. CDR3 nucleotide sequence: TGTGCCAGCAGCCAAAATGGGGGGACCTCTGGTGAAAAACTGTTTTTT.